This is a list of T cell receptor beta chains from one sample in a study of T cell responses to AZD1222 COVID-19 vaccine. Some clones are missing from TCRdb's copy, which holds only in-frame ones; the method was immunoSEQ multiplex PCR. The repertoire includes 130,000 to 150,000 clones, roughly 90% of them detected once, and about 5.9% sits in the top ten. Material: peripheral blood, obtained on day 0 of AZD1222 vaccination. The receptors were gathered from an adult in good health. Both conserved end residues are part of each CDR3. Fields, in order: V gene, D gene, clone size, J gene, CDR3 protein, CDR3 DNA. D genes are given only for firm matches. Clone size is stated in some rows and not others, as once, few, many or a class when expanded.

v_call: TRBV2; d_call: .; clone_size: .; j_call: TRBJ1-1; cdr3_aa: CASSTPPAFF; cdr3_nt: TGTGCCAGCAGCACTCCGCCAGCTTTCTTT
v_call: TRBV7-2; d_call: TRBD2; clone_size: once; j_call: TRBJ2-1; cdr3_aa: CASSLVGGGLYNEQFF; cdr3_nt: TGTGCCAGCAGCCTTGTTGGCGGGGGATTGTACAATGAGCAGTTCTTC
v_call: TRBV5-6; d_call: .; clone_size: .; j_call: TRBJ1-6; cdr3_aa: CASSTGGIGYNSPLHF; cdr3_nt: TGTGCCAGCAGCACTGGGGGGATAGGGTATAATTCACCCCTCCACTTT
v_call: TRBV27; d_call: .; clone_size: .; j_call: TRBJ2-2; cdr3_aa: CASSLYLGGRITGELFF; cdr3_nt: TGTGCCAGCAGTTTATATTTGGGGGGACGGATCACCGGGGAGCTGTTTTTT
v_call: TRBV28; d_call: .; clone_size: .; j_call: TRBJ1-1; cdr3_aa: CASSLIQGNTEAFF; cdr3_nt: TGTGCCAGCAGCCTTATCCAGGGGAACACTGAAGCTTTCTTT
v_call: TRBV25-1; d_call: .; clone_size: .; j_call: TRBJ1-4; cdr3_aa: CASSEWRGAAEKLFF; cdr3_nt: TGTGCCAGCAGTGAATGGAGGGGGGCTGCGGAAAAACTGTTTTTT
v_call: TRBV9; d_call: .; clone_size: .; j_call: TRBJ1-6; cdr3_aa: CASSVLSYNSPLHF; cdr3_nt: TGTGCCAGCAGCGTTCTTAGTTATAATTCACCCCTCCACTTT
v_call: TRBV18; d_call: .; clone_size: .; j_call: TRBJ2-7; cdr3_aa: CASSPVSGTLSYEQYF; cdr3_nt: TGTGCCAGCTCACCTGTCTCCGGGACTCTCTCCTACGAGCAGTACTTC
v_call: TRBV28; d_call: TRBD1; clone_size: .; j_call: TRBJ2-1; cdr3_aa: CATIPLGQGWDGSYNEQFF; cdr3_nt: TGTGCCACCATTCCGCTGGGACAGGGTTGGGACGGATCCTACAATGAGCAGTTCTTC
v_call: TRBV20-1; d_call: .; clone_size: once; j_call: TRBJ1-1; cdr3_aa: CSALGDEAFF; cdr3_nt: TGCAGTGCTCTTGGGGATGAAGCTTTCTTT
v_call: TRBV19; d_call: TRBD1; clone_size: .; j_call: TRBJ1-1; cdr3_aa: CASSIAGGSTEAFF; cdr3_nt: TGTGCCAGTAGTATAGCAGGGGGAAGCACTGAAGCTTTCTTT
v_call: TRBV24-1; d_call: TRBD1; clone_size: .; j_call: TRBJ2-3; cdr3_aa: CATSAPGTGDTDTQYF; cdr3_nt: TGTGCCACCAGTGCCCCCGGGACAGGAGACACAGATACGCAGTATTTT
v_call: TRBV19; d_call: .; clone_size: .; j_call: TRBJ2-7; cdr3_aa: CASSAGWAYEQYF; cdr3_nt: TGTGCCAGTAGTGCCGGTTGGGCCTACGAGCAGTACTTC
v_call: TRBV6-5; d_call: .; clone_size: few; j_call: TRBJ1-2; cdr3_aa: CASSYNWYRKDYGYTF; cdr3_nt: TGTGCCAGCAGTTACAACTGGTACAGGAAGGACTATGGCTACACCTTC
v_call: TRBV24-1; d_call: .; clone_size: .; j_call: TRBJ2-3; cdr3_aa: CATSDLSSGSSTDTQYF; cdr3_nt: TGTGCCACCAGTGATTTGAGTAGCGGTTCTAGCACAGATACGCAGTATTTT
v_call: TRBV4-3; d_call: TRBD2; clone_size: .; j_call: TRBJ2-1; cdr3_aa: CASSHRTSGRSNEQFF; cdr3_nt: TGCGCCAGCAGCCATAGGACTAGCGGGAGAAGTAATGAGCAGTTCTTC
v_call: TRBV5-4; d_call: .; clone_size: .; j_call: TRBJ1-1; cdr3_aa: CASSFGGPDTEAFF; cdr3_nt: TGTGCCAGCAGCTTTGGGGGGCCGGACACTGAAGCTTTCTTT